This TCR beta chain was observed in a study of tissue T cells after allogeneic stem cell transplantation. Study as a whole: Viable blood and marrow gave sorted CD3+ T cells if numbers allowed.

The CDR3 spans 20 residues. V shed 2 bases and J 6 bases; nucleotides not matched to a gene: 16. Looked up from germline, CDR1 is SGHTA and CDR2 is FQGTGA. TCRdb keeps only in-frame clones here, not all; method: immunoSEQ multiplex PCR. The sample lists roughly 42,000 clones; around 90% were seen once. Here the sequenced sample was blood, taken before transplantation. The V gene is TRBV7-3, the J gene TRBJ2-1, with TRBD2 matching 13 bases. The source of this sequence is a woman between 35 and 75 years old who later had graft-versus-host disease after an allogeneic stem cell transplant. The CDR3 loop reads CASSLLPLAGGLRVGNEQFF. CDR3 DNA sequence: TGTGCCAGCAGCTTATTACCACTAGCGGGAGGGCTCAGGGTTGGCAATGAGCAGTTCTTC. The entire variable domain, with the rest obtained from reference TRBV7-3 and TRBJ2-1, is as follows: GAGVSQTPSNKVTEKGKYVELRCDPISGHTALYWYRQSLGQGPEFLIYFQGTGAADDSGLPNDRFFAVRPEGSVSTLKIQRTERGDSAVYLCASSLLPLAGGLRVGNEQFFGPGTRLTVL.